These T cell receptor beta chains were read from a single sample in a study of shared clonotypes between healthy human individuals. Libraries were prepared by immunoSEQ multiplex PCR; TCRdb keeps only in-frame clonotypes and omits some of them. This table holds some 1.1 million clones, around three quarters found once. The sequenced material came from memory CD4+ T cells from PBMCs. Receptors originate from a man aged 18 to 29 in good health. Some clones in this sample may be carry-over from other donors' samples. Both conserved end residues are part of each CDR3. A D gene is named only where the DNA matches it firmly. Clone sizes are given selectively: once, few, many, or a class where the clone is expanded.

TRBV29-1	TRBJ1-2	NA	NA	CSAGGDAAYGYTF	TGCAGCGCGGGGGGGGATGCGGCCTATGGCTACACCTTC
TRBV28	TRBJ1-2	NA	TRBD1	CASRANRGRLYGYTF	TGTGCCAGCAGGGCCAACAGGGGGCGTCTCTATGGCTACACCTTC
TRBV5-1	TRBJ2-1	NA	NA	CASSLGSANYNEQFF	TGCGCCAGCAGCTTGGGCAGCGCGAACTACAATGAGCAGTTCTTC
TRBV6-1	TRBJ1-1	NA	NA	CASKKGRENTEAFF	TGTGCCAGCAAGAAAGGACGGGAGAACACTGAAGCTTTCTTT
TRBV18	TRBJ2-6	NA	NA	CASSPQPGGPGSGANVLTF	TGTGCCAGCTCACCACAGCCGGGGGGCCCCGGCTCTGGGGCCAACGTCCTGACTTTC
TRBV9	TRBJ2-1	NA	NA	CASSVAGKNEQFF	TGTGCCAGCAGCGTAGCCGGGAAGAATGAGCAGTTCTTC
TRBV2	TRBJ1-2	once	NA	CASSESRAGEGYTF	TGTGCCAGCAGTGAAAGTCGGGCGGGGGAAGGCTACACCTTC
TRBV6-5	TRBJ2-1	NA	NA	CASSYSERAGLYEQFF	TGTGCCAGCAGTTACTCGGAGAGGGCTGGGTTGTATGAGCAGTTCTTC
TRBV7-9	TRBJ1-1	few	TRBD1	CASSPGTGGYTEAFF	TGTGCCAGCAGCCCTGGGACAGGGGGCTACACTGAAGCTTTCTTT
TRBV7-3	TRBJ2-1	NA	TRBD2	CASSPGRISGTYNEQFF	TGTGCCAGCAGCCCCGGGAGGATAAGCGGAACCTACAATGAGCAGTTCTTC
TRBV30	TRBJ1-2	NA	NA	CAWGPGPRLGYTF	TGTGCCTGGGGACCGGGACCCAGGCTTGGCTACACCTTC
TRBV11-2	TRBJ1-2	NA	NA	CASSLAVRDSSPVNGYTF	TGTGCCAGCAGCTTGGCCGTGAGGGACTCCTCTCCCGTGAATGGCTACACCTTC
TRBV27	TRBJ1-5	NA	TRBD1	CASRPWTGGGPQHF	TGTGCCAGCAGGCCTTGGACAGGGGGGGGGCCCCAGCATTTT
TRBV29-1	TRBJ1-1	many	NA	CSVERVGGTEAFF	TGCAGCGTTGAGAGGGTGGGGGGCACTGAAGCTTTCTTT
TRBV27	TRBJ2-1	NA	TRBD2	CASSTSGRAVVNEQFF	TGTGCCAGCAGTACTAGCGGGAGGGCCGTTGTGAATGAGCAGTTCTTC
TRBV7-8	TRBJ2-7	few	TRBD1	CASSEEDRYSYEQYF	TGTGCCAGCAGCGAAGAGGACAGGTACTCCTACGAGCAGTACTTC
TRBV29-1	TRBJ2-7	NA	TRBD1	CSVNLVGQAYEQYF	TGCAGCGTTAACTTGGTGGGACAGGCCTACGAGCAGTACTTC
TRBV2	TRBJ1-1	NA	NA	CASSGDSIEAFF	TGTGCCAGCAGTGGAGACAGTATTGAAGCTTTCTTT
TRBV5-1	TRBJ2-2	NA	TRBD1	CASSLGGTGAAGELFF	TGCGCCAGCAGCTTGGGTGGGACAGGGGCCGCCGGGGAGCTGTTTTTT
TRBV28	TRBJ2-7	NA	TRBD1	CASRQGGPYEQYF	TGTGCCAGCCGACAGGGGGGACCCTACGAGCAGTACTTC
TRBV6-1	TRBJ1-4	NA	NA	CASSEIDEKLFF	TGTGCCAGCAGTGAAATTGATGAAAAACTGTTTTTT
TRBV12-5	TRBJ1-1	few	TRBD1	CASAPSGGTEAFF	TGTGCTAGTGCCCCTTCAGGGGGCACTGAAGCTTTCTTT
TRBV5-4	TRBJ1-1	NA	NA	CASSGRGNTEAFF	TGTGCCAGCAGCGGCCGGGGGAACACTGAAGCTTTCTTT
TRBV18	TRBJ2-3	NA	NA	CASSPNGALGTDTQYF	TGTGCCAGCTCACCTAATGGGGCCCTGGGAACAGATACGCAGTATTTT
TRBV7-7	TRBJ2-2	NA	TRBD2	CASSLRAGGVTGELFF	TGTGCTAGCAGCTTGAGAGCGGGAGGTGTCACCGGGGAGCTGTTTTTT
TRBV7-8	TRBJ1-1	NA	NA	CASSQGGPTEAFF	TGTGCAAGCTCTCAAGGAGGACCCACTGAAGCTTTCTTT
TRBV15	TRBJ1-1	NA	NA	CATSREVGQAFF	TGTGCCACCAGCAGAGAGGTTGGCCAAGCTTTCTTT
TRBV4-2	TRBJ1-3	NA	NA	CASSQPGNSGNTIYF	TGTGCCAGCAGCCAGCCAGGGAACTCTGGAAACACCATATATTTT
TRBV5-1	TRBJ2-3	NA	NA	CASSLESQGFTDTQYF	TGCGCCAGCAGCTTGGAATCCCAGGGCTTCACAGATACGCAGTATTTT
TRBV7-2	TRBJ2-7	NA	TRBD2	CASSPRGAGEVEQYF	TGTGCCAGCAGCCCCCGTGGAGCGGGAGAGGTCGAGCAGTACTTC
TRBV5-4	TRBJ2-1	NA	TRBD2	CASSPGGEQFF	TGTGCCAGCAGCCCGGGGGGGGAGCAGTTCTTC
TRBV18	TRBJ1-1	NA	NA	CASSPGGVGNTEAFF	TGTGCCAGCTCACCTGGGGGAGTGGGGAACACTGAAGCTTTCTTT
TRBV28	TRBJ2-7	NA	NA	CASSPQVNVPSYEQYF	TGTGCCAGCAGTCCCCAAGTCAATGTCCCCTCCTACGAGCAGTACTTC
TRBV6-5	TRBJ2-5	NA	TRBD2	CASGGGETQYF	TGTGCCAGCGGGGGAGGGGAGACCCAGTACTTC
TRBV5-1	TRBJ1-5	NA	TRBD1	CASSLGTGQGDQPQHF	TGCGCCAGCAGCTTGGGGACGGGACAGGGGGATCAGCCCCAGCATTTT
TRBV5-4	TRBJ1-1	few	NA	CASSLMGARAEAFF	TGTGCCAGCAGCTTGATGGGGGCGCGGGCTGAAGCTTTCTTT
TRBV5-1	TRBJ1-3	NA	NA	CASSLEGTSYGNTIYF	TGCGCCAGCAGCTTGGAGGGTACATCTTATGGAAACACCATATATTTT